This T cell receptor (beta chain) was sequenced in a study of control samples from healthy donors and cancer patients. The method was immunoSEQ multiplex PCR; TCRdb's version includes in-frame clones alone and lacks a portion of them. The sample contains 98,000 or so clones, roughly 82% of which appear only once. This clone came up a few times. The CDR3 consists of 14 residues. Per germline, CDR1 MRHNA and CDR2 SNTAGT. V was shortened by 6 bases and J by 1 base, with 11 bases between the two germline ends. Specimen: blood. J is TRBJ2-3 and V is TRBV6-4; no clear D gene. This TCR was sampled from a man aged 55-75 years in good health. The CDR3 DNA reads TGTGCCAGCAGCTCATCCGCCGGCACAGATACGCAGTATTTT. As protein: CASSSSAGTDTQYF.